This TCR beta chain was found in a study of molecular identifiers for immune sequencing clone quantification. Per the germline V gene, CDR1 is WSHSY and CDR2 is SAAADI. Trimming took 3 bases from V and 2 from J, leaving 2 bases between them. The CDR3 extends over 13 amino acids. TCRdb used MiXCR to reprocess the PCR reads, holding one entry per CDR3 protein. The sample has more than 550,000 distinct CDR3 sequences, roughly 25% seen once; the top ten hold around 0.78%. This clonotype was seen repeatedly, ten times or more. Sequencing was performed on naive CD8+ T cells from blood, with Jurkat cell RNA spiked in. Subset reported: FACS-sorted CD8+CD4-CCR7+CD45RA+ naive T cells. The receptor's source is a human donor in good health. Some libraries in this study had Jurkat cell RNA spiked in. The chain is built from TRBV10-2 and TRBJ2-6; D gene uncertain. As DNA, the CDR3 is TGCGCCAGCAGTGACCCTGGGGCCAACGTCCTGACTTTC. It codes for CASSDPGANVLTF.